The 6 T cell receptor beta chains given below trace back to one sample, sequenced in a study of CD8 T cells in ankylosing spondylitis. TCRdb independently ran MiXCR on the 5' RACE reads; one entry per CDR3 protein. The sample has hundreds of thousands of distinct CDR3 sequences; around 20% are singletons. Sequenced input: blood, either unsorted or a sorted T cell fraction (not recorded which). The receptors derive from a male donor with ankylosing spondylitis or in good health (not recorded which).

The chain couples TRBV5-1 to TRBJ1-1; unclear D gene. Germline-derived CDR1 and CDR2 are SGHRS and YFSETQ. V dropped 3 bases and J dropped 1 base, with 13 bases sitting between them. The CDR3 has 15 amino acids. DNA for the CDR3: TGCGCCAGCAGCTCTGGATTGGGAACGAACACTGAAGCTTTCTTT. The encoded protein is CASSSGLGTNTEAFF. Filled out from reference TRBV5-1 and TRBJ1-1, the complete variable domain reads KAGVTQTPRYLIKTRGQQVTLSCSPISGHRSVSWYQQTPGQGLQFLFEYFSETQRNKGNFPGRFSGRQFSNSRSEMNVSTLELGDSALYLCASSSGLGTNTEAFFGQGTRLTVV.

The V gene is TRBV2, the J gene TRBJ2-3, with 7 bases aligning to TRBD2. In germline, CDR1 is SNHLY, CDR2 FYNNEI. Trimming at V came to 1 base and at J to 5 bases, leaving 0 bases not matched to a gene. CDR3 length: 13 amino acids. The CDR3 DNA follows: TGTGCCAGCAGTGAAGGCGGGGGAGATACGCAGTATTTT. Amino acids: CASSEGGGDTQYF.

The rearrangement uses TRBV5-1 and TRBJ2-2; the match to TRBD1 covers 8 bases. CDR3 length equals 15 residues. V lost 4 bases to trimming and J lost 4 bases; unmatched junction nucleotides: 6. The germline gives CDR1 SGHRS, CDR2 YFSETQ. CDR3 amino acids: CASSNQGAGTGELFF. CDR3 nucleotide sequence: TGCGCCAGCAGCAACCAGGGGGCAGGCACCGGGGAGCTGTTTTTT.

V is TRBV20-1 and J is TRBJ2-2; TRBD2 agrees at 7 bases. Germline CDR1 reads DFQATT; CDR2 reads SNEGSKA (reference sequence). The J segment lost 6 bases and the V segment lost 0 bases, leaving 10 bases of the junction unmatched. CDR3 length: 16 residues. The CDR3 loop reads CSARDTKVAGAGELFF. The CDR3 DNA follows: TGCAGTGCTAGAGATACTAAGGTGGCGGGGGCCGGGGAGCTGTTTTTT.

DNA for the CDR3: TGCAGTGCTAGAGCTGGGAGTGCAACTAATGAAAAACTGTTTTTT. This translates into CSARAGSATNEKLFF. This chain uses TRBV20-1 with TRBJ1-4; unclear D gene. Trimming shortened V by 1 base and J by 0 bases, and 9 bases separated the two germline ends. The germline V gene encodes CDR1 DFQATT and CDR2 SNEGSKA (reference sequence). This CDR3 region has 15 residues.

Only a few counts were recorded for this clonotype. The chain carries TRBV6-1 and TRBJ1-2, with a tentative D call TRBD1 (5 bases). Germline V lookup: CDR1 MNHNS, CDR2 SASEGT. V lost 9 bases, J lost 4 bases, and 27 bases lay in between. This CDR3 is 17 amino acids long. The DNA for the CDR3 is TGTGCCAGTCGCCTGGTCGGGAACCGCAGGGTGGGCTATGGCTACACCTTC. Residues: CASRLVGNRRVGYGYTF.